One sample yielded the 27 T cell receptor beta chains listed below, sequenced in a study of T cell repertoires in cytomegalovirus infection. MiXCR, run by TCRdb on the reads, gives a single entry per CDR3 protein. The profile shows about 150,000 distinct CDR3 sequences, 23% of them singletons. Sequencing was done on a sample of PBMCs. Receptors originate from a human donor in good health (CMV status not recorded). Some clones in this sample may be carry-over from other donors' samples.

This clonotype was counted many times. The chain carries TRBV11-2 and TRBJ2-5; D might be TRBD1 (6 bases). The CDR3 is made up of 13 amino acids. From germline, CDR1 is SGHAT and CDR2 FQNNGV. V was clipped by 7 bases and J by 5 bases, with 14 bases between them. In DNA, the CDR3 is TGTGCCAGCACCACGGGACATGGGGAGACCCAGTACTTC. This translates into CASTTGHGETQYF.

This clonotype was counted between two and nine times. The chain couples TRBV10-3 to TRBJ2-7; D is unresolved. Per germline, CDR1 ENHRY and CDR2 SYGVKD. The CDR3 contains 13 residues. Trimming took 3 bases from V and 2 from J, leaving 8 bases between them. DNA for the CDR3: TGTGCCATCAGTGACCCTCGAACCTACGAGCAGTACTTC. Its protein is CAISDPRTYEQYF.

This rearrangement joins TRBV14 to TRBJ2-4, with D possibly TRBD2 on 6 matching bases. The CDR3 covers 12 residues. Germline V CDR1 and CDR2: SGHDN, FVKESK. V was cut by 3 bases and J by 10 bases, with 10 bases left in between. The CDR3 is CASSQIRGIQYF. The CDR3 DNA sequence: TGTGCCAGCAGCCAGATCCGGGGGATTCAGTACTTC.

The chain joins TRBV5-5 to TRBJ2-7, with unresolved D. The CDR3 contains 14 residues. V was pared by 0 bases and J by 1 base, with 8 bases between. The germline V gene encodes CDR1 SGHKS and CDR2 YYEKEE (reference sequence). The CDR3 is CASSLDRQSYEQYF. The CDR3, as DNA: TGTGCCAGCAGCTTGGATCGTCAGTCCTACGAGCAGTACTTC. Full variable domain (rest looked up from reference TRBV5-5 and TRBJ2-7): DAGVTQSPTHLIKTRGQQVTLRCSPISGHKSVSWYQQVLGQGPQFIFQYYEKEERGRGNFPDRFSARQFPNYSSELNVNALLLGDSALYLCASSLDRQSYEQYFGPGTRLTVT.

In its sample, this clonotype was seen many times. The gene calls are TRBV5-4 and TRBJ1-6, with 9 bases lining up with TRBD1. The CDR3 covers 15 residues. The J segment lost 7 bases and the V segment lost 4 bases, leaving 6 bases of the junction unmatched. CDR1 is SGHNT and CDR2 is YYREEE in the germline V gene (reference sequence). The DNA for the CDR3 is TGTGCCAGCAGCACGGGACAGGGAGGAAATTCACCCCTCCACTTT. It specifies CASSTGQGGNSPLHF.

There are many counts of this clonotype. The gene calls are TRBV7-9 and TRBJ2-7; D is undetermined. V shed 6 bases and J shed 2 bases, with 14 bases lying between them. The germline gives CDR1 SEHNR, CDR2 FQNEAQ (reference sequence). CDR3 length equals 14 residues. The CDR3 loop reads CASSRREAPYEQYF. In nucleotides, the CDR3 is TGTGCCAGCAGTCGTAGGGAAGCCCCCTACGAGCAGTACTTC.

In its sample, this clonotype was seen a few times. The genes are TRBV9 and TRBJ1-1; possible D gene TRBD1, 5 bases. The CDR3 runs 17 residues. Germline V gene sequence: CDR1 SGDLS, CDR2 YYNGEE. With 1 base removed from V and 4 bases from J, the gap between germline ends came to 20 bases. CDR3 nucleotide sequence: TGTGCCAGCAGCGTATCACCGGGGAGGGGCGCGGGCACTGAAGCTTTCTTT. Translating gives CASSVSPGRGAGTEAFF.

In this sample, this clonotype turned up many times. The gene calls are TRBV7-6 and TRBJ2-1; 9 bases fit TRBD2. This CDR3 has 16 amino acids. From germline, CDR1 is SGHVS and CDR2 FNYEAQ. Trimming cost V 2 bases and J 8 bases; bases outside gene matches: 10. The CDR3 reads CASSLLAGLQSDEQFF. As DNA, the CDR3 is TGTGCCAGCAGCTTACTAGCGGGACTCCAGTCAGATGAGCAGTTCTTC.

This clonotype was seen repeatedly, ten times or more. The rearrangement uses TRBV2 and TRBJ2-3; D unclear. CDR3 length: 12 residues. The ends were cut back, 3 bases at V and 0 bases at J, with 1 base in the middle. Germline CDR1 SNHLY, CDR2 FYNNEI. The CDR3 loop is CASSDSTDTQYF. DNA for the CDR3: TGTGCCAGCAGTGACAGCACAGATACGCAGTATTTT. Filled out from reference TRBV2 and TRBJ2-3, the complete variable domain reads EPEVTQTPSHQVTQMGQEVILRCVPISNHLYFYWYRQILGQKVEFLVSFYNNEISEKSEIFDDQFSVERPDGSNFTLKIRSTKLEDSAMYFCASSDSTDTQYFGPGTRLTVL.

This clonotype was seen repeatedly, ten times or more. V is TRBV12-3 or TRBV12-4 and J is TRBJ2-3, with a possible D match to TRBD2 (5 bases). V was trimmed by 3 bases and J by 1 base, leaving 5 bases between them. The CDR3 is 13 amino acids. The CDR3: CASSLRGTDTQYF. The CDR3 DNA reads as TGTGCCAGCAGTTTGCGGGGCACAGATACGCAGTATTTT.

The chain uses TRBV14 and TRBJ2-5; 11 nucleotides align to TRBD2. CDR3 length: 16 residues. Germline values: CDR1 SGHDN, CDR2 FVKESK. Trimming took 4 bases from V and 5 from J; bases not matched to a gene: 9. CDR3 in DNA: TGTGCCAGCAGCCGTAGCGGGAGGGCCGGGGGTGAGACCCAGTACTTC. Its translation: CASSRSGRAGGETQYF. The variable domain in full, completed from reference TRBV14 and TRBJ2-5, reads EAGVTQFPSHSVIEKGQTVTLRCDPISGHDNLYWYRRVMGKEIKFLLHFVKESKQDESGMPNNRFLAERTGGTYSTLKVQPAELEDSGVYFCASSRSGRAGGETQYFGPGTRLLVL.

This clonotype was seen ten or more times. V usage is TRBV19 and J usage is TRBJ2-4; D may be TRBD2 (5 bases). Germline V gene sequence: CDR1 LNHDA, CDR2 SQIVND (reference sequence). Between the trimmed V and J ends, which lost 11 bases and 6 bases, there was a span of 8 bases. CDR3 length: 10 residues. The CDR3 DNA is TGTGCCTCCGGAGGAAACATTCAGTACTTC. It codes for CASGGNIQYF.

This clonotype has ten or more counts. The V and J genes are TRBV2 and TRBJ2-3; the match to TRBD2 covers 10 bases. The V and J ends lost 2 bases and 3 bases, in that order; junction bases with no gene match: 2. The CDR3 is 15 amino acids. Per germline, CDR1 SNHLY and CDR2 FYNNEI. CDR3 sequence reads: CASSEWTSGTDTQYF. DNA of the CDR3: TGTGCCAGCAGTGAATGGACTAGCGGAACAGATACGCAGTATTTT.

The chain has TRBV18 and TRBJ2-3; a weak D match, TRBD1 (5 bases). CDR1 KGHSH and CDR2 LQKENI come from the germline V gene. V was trimmed by 3 bases and J by 4 bases, leaving 17 bases between them. The CDR3 contains 16 residues. CDR3 protein: CASSPGPGNQADTQYF. For the CDR3, the DNA is TGTGCCAGCTCACCTGGCCCAGGGAATCAAGCAGATACGCAGTATTTT.

This clonotype was recorded a few times. The chain joins TRBV7-9 to TRBJ1-6, with TRBD1 as a possible D gene (5 bases). CDR3 length: 15 residues. The V end lost 1 base, the J end lost 8 bases, and 12 bases lay between the germline ends. In germline, CDR1 is SEHNR, CDR2 FQNEAQ (reference sequence). Here the CDR3 reads CASSLVRDQDSPLHF. The CDR3 coding sequence is TGTGCCAGCAGCTTAGTCAGGGACCAGGATTCACCCCTCCACTTT.

The chain combines TRBV24-1 with TRBJ2-1; the match to TRBD1 covers 7 bases. Germline V CDR1 and CDR2: KGHDR, SFDVKD. Trimming removed 1 base from V and 6 bases from J; junction bases left unmatched: 2. This CDR3 region has 14 residues. CDR3 amino acids: CATSDFGTANEQFF. The DNA for the CDR3 is TGTGCCACCAGTGATTTCGGGACAGCCAATGAGCAGTTCTTC.

On this clonotype itself: It may be a read error: a sequence one base away is much more abundant. The V gene is TRBV15, the J gene TRBJ1-5; TRBD1 might be the D (5 bases). This CDR3 comprises 12 residues. The V end was cut by 10 bases, the J end by 7 bases, with 14 bases between. Looked up from germline, CDR1 is LNHNV and CDR2 is YYDKDF (reference sequence). For the CDR3, the DNA is TGTGCCATGTCCGACGGGGGGCAGCCCCAGCATTTT. Its translation: CAMSDGGQPQHF.

This clonotype was detected ten times or more. This chain connects TRBV7-2 to TRBJ1-3; 7 bases fit TRBD1. Germline loops: CDR1 SGHTA, CDR2 FQGNSA. CDR3 length equals 15 residues. Unmatched junction bases numbered 6, after V lost 7 bases and J lost 0 bases. As DNA, the CDR3 is TGTGCCAGCACCAAAGGGACAGACTCTGGAAACACCATATATTTT. Protein sequence: CASTKGTDSGNTIYF. The whole variable domain, remainder taken from reference TRBV7-2 and TRBJ1-3, is GAGVSQSPSNKVTEKGKDVELRCDPISGHTALYWYRQSLGQGLEFLIYFQGNSAPDKSGLPSDRFSAERTGGSVSTLTIQRTQQEDSAVYLCASTKGTDSGNTIYFGEGSWLTVV.

This chain joins TRBV19 and TRBJ2-7; D possibly matches TRBD1 or TRBD2 (6 bases each). Deletions cut 5 bases from V and 3 bases from J, with 17 bases between. CDR1 LNHDA and CDR2 SQIVND come from the germline V gene (reference sequence). The CDR3 contains 15 residues. CDR3 sequence: CASSSLGGSYYEQYF. Here the CDR3 DNA reads TGTGCCAGTAGTTCCCTAGGGGGGTCCTACTACGAGCAGTACTTC.

This clonotype was counted between two and nine times. V is TRBV7-3 and J is TRBJ2-2; D unclear. The length of the CDR3 is 13 residues. In germline, CDR1 is SGHTA, CDR2 FQGTGA. V was clipped by 0 bases and J by 3 bases, with 2 bases between them. In DNA form, the CDR3 reads TGTGCCAGCAGCTTAACGTACACCGGGGAGCTGTTTTTT. Protein: CASSLTYTGELFF.

This rearrangement joins TRBV20-1 to TRBJ2-3, with a weak D call TRBD1 (6 bases). The CDR3 spans 13 residues. The germline CDR1 and CDR2 sequences are DFQATT and SNEGSKA (reference sequence). V was pared by 2 bases and J by 5 bases, with 11 bases between. The CDR3 nucleotides read TGCAGTGCTAGAATGGGGGCAGAAGATACGCAGTATTTT. Translation gives CSARMGAEDTQYF.

This clonotype was detected many times. The chain combines TRBV7-9 with TRBJ2-5; 9 positions agree with TRBD1. Losses at the gene ends were 5 bases for V and 4 bases for J; bases not matched to a gene: 8. CDR3 length: 15 amino acids. Germline CDR1 is SEHNR and CDR2 is FQNEAQ (reference sequence). CDR3 sequence reads: CASSVPGQGRETQYF. The CDR3 DNA reads TGTGCCAGCAGCGTACCGGGACAGGGAAGAGAGACCCAGTACTTC.

This clonotype was observed a few times. The chain joins TRBV12-3 or TRBV12-4 to TRBJ2-7; 7 bases match TRBD1. After removal of 6 bases from V and 0 bases from J, the junction contained 5 bases not matched to a gene. The CDR3 runs to 14 residues. The CDR3 bases are TGTGCCAGCAGGGGACAGCTTCCCTCCTACGAGCAGTACTTC. The encoded protein is CASRGQLPSYEQYF.

This sequence joins TRBV20-1 and TRBJ1-2; possible D gene TRBD1, 6 bases. V lost 4 bases and J lost 3, with 9 bases in between. CDR1 is DFQATT and CDR2 is SNEGSKA in the germline V gene (reference sequence). The CDR3 sequence is 12 residues long. The CDR3, as DNA: TGCAGTGCTAAGGGGGTGGACTATGGCTACACCTTC. It yields the protein CSAKGVDYGYTF.

This rearrangement joins TRBV7-2 to TRBJ2-3, with D possibly TRBD1 on 5 matching bases. This CDR3 is 13 amino acids long. Per germline, CDR1 SGHTA and CDR2 FQGNSA. Trimming cost V 4 bases and J 4 bases, with 9 bases left between them. The CDR3 is CASSYQGSDTQYF. CDR3 DNA: TGTGCCAGCAGCTACCAGGGATCAGATACGCAGTATTTT.

This clonotype showed up many times. This chain joins TRBV28 and TRBJ1-1; D is unresolved. The CDR3 is 13 residues long. V was clipped by 6 bases and J by 2 bases, with 10 bases between them. Germline V gene lookup returns CDR1 MDHEN and CDR2 SYDVKM. The chain's CDR3 is CASSPSTNTEAFF. The CDR3 coding sequence is TGTGCCAGCAGCCCCTCAACCAACACTGAAGCTTTCTTT.

This clonotype qualifies as medium-sized. This chain links TRBV28 with TRBJ2-4; D tentatively reads TRBD1 or TRBD2 (5 bases each). Germline CDR1 MDHEN, CDR2 SYDVKM. Trimming took 4 bases from V and 7 from J, leaving 17 bases between them. The CDR3 has 15 residues. The chain's CDR3 is CASSYESGTVNIQYF. The CDR3, as DNA: TGTGCCAGCAGTTACGAATCCGGGACGGTTAACATTCAGTACTTC.